The TCR beta chain described here comes from a study of blood T cell repertoires in COVID-19. Looking at the study overall: Sample material is recorded as cDNA or gDNA derived from T cells, B-cell-depleted T cells, or PBMCs.

V dropped 0 bases and J dropped 6 bases, with 11 bases sitting between them. The length of the CDR3 is 14 residues. From germline, CDR1 is SGHDN and CDR2 FVKESK. TCRdb's copy holds only in-frame clones and misses some; the assay was immunoSEQ multiplex PCR. The sample carries some 300,000 clones, over 80% recorded once. The sequenced sample was peripheral blood. The receptor's source is a woman aged 45-65 years with COVID-19, enrolled during active disease. The chain employs TRBV14 and TRBJ1-2; D gene unclear. CDR3 residues: CASSQEIWADGYTF. DNA of the CDR3: TGTGCCAGCAGCCAAGAGATCTGGGCTGATGGCTACACCTTC.